This T cell receptor beta chain was captured in a study of cytotoxic CD8 clonotypes in ibrutinib-treated CLL. Background on the study: An average of about 250,000 productive templates and tens of thousands of productive rearrangements was obtained per sample.

CDR3 length: 15 amino acids. Germline values: CDR1 LGHNA, CDR2 YSLEER. V shed 0 bases and J shed 3 bases, with 11 bases lying between them. Data came from immunoSEQ multiplex PCR; TCRdb stores just in-frame clones and leaves some out. The repertoire includes approximately 200,000 clones, about 72% of them detected once, and about an eighth sits in the top ten. Regarding the study as a whole: Circulating CD8+ T-cell counts were tracked by baseline clonality, which exceeded that of age-matched healthy donors. Treatment left the uncommon public clonotypes either contracted or stable in frequency.

A word on this clone: Its antigen is unidentified.

This receptor was taken from a human donor with chronic lymphocytic leukemia. The specimen comprised PBMCs, sampled after 24 months of ibrutinib treatment. This chain links TRBV4-3 with TRBJ1-2, with D unclear. CDR3 bases: TGCGCCAGCAGCCAAGATCGAGGACTATACTATGGCTACACCTTC. It is translated as CASSQDRGLYYGYTF.